This TCR beta chain was retrieved from a study of radiation and T cells in renal cell carcinoma. This clone showed up just once. Germline CDR1 is SNHLY and CDR2 is FYNNEI. Trimming left V 4 bases short and J 2 bases short, with 12 bases between. This CDR3 is 15 amino acids long. Here immunoSEQ multiplex PCR was the method, and the copy in TCRdb shows in-frame clones only, minus some. The sample carries about 78,000 clones, roughly nine tenths recorded once. Specified time point: blood 4 weeks post-SBRT, at nephrectomy. As for treatment: 15 Gy SBRT to primary tumor, nephrectomy 4 weeks later. The gene calls are TRBV2 and TRBJ1-3, with D tentatively TRBD1 (6 bases). This TCR came from a woman in her 70s with renal cell carcinoma. This sample comprised blood, obtained from a patient whose treatment included radiotherapy and nephrectomy. The CDR3 DNA reads TGTGCCAGCAGTGTGCAGGACAGCCCTGGAAACACCATATATTTT. Translated: CASSVQDSPGNTIYF.